What follows are 7 T cell receptor beta chains derived from one specimen sequenced in a study of blood T cell repertoires in COVID-19. Some clones are missing from TCRdb's copy, which holds only in-frame ones; the method was immunoSEQ multiplex PCR. This sample has roughly 200,000 clones; about 85% occur once, and the top ten carry roughly 21%. The source material was peripheral blood. These receptors all stem from a man aged 60-69 years with active or convalescent COVID-19.

The chain links TRBV29-1 to TRBJ2-1; 8 bases fit TRBD2. This CDR3 has 15 residues. J lost 0 bases, V lost 8 bases, and 9 bases had no gene match. Germline V CDR1 and CDR2: SQVTM, ANQGSEA. The CDR3 is CSPLGGGFSYNEQFF. The CDR3 region has the DNA TGCAGCCCCCTCGGGGGGGGGTTCTCCTACAATGAGCAGTTCTTC.

This clone was recorded only once. The chain recombines TRBV2 with TRBJ2-3; D perhaps matches TRBD1 (6 bases). V lost 8 bases and J lost 2, with 11 bases in between. In germline, CDR1 is SNHLY, CDR2 FYNNEI. CDR3 size: 13 residues. CDR3 in DNA: TGTGCCAGCCGACAGGAGATCACAGATACGCAGTATTTT. This translates into CASRQEITDTQYF.

J is TRBJ2-7 and V is TRBV19; a weak D match, TRBD1 (5 bases). Trimming took off 5 bases at V and 7 bases at J, with 12 bases between the two ends. The CDR3 has 12 amino acids. Germline CDR1 is LNHDA and CDR2 is SQIVND (reference sequence). The CDR3 coding sequence is TGTGCCAGTAGTCAGGACACCCGGGAGCAGTACTTC. Amino acid sequence: CASSQDTREQYF.

This clone occurred a few times. The chain joins TRBV6-5 to TRBJ2-7, with a tentative D call TRBD1 (6 bases). The CDR3 extends over 15 amino acids. Trimming pared 6 bases from V and 1 base from J, leaving 16 bases between. The germline gives CDR1 MNHEY, CDR2 SVGAGI. CDR3 residues: CASRSLLGGSYEQYF. The CDR3 nucleotides read TGTGCCAGCAGGTCACTACTAGGGGGTTCCTACGAGCAGTACTTC.

CDR3 amino acids: CASSVAGLNEQFF. The CDR3 coding sequence is TGTGCCAGCAGCGTGGCGGGTCTCAATGAGCAGTTCTTC. This chain links TRBV5-6 with TRBJ2-1, with a possible D match to TRBD2 (5 bases). The germline gives CDR1 SGHDT, CDR2 YYEEEE. CDR3 length: 13 amino acids. Deletions cut 4 bases from V and 6 bases from J, with 11 bases between. Based on the CDR3 plus reference TRBV5-6 and TRBJ2-1, the full variable domain is DAGVTQSPTHLIKTRGQQVTLRCSPKSGHDTVSWYQQALGQGPQFIFQYYEEEERQRGNFPDRFSGHQFPNYSSELNVNALLLGDSALYLCASSVAGLNEQFFGPGTRLTVL.

DNA for the CDR3: TGTGCCAGCAGCCTCTCTTTGGGCGGGGGAGGAACGCAGTATTTT. Translated, it gives CASSLSLGGGGTQYF. This rearrangement joins TRBV11-3 to TRBJ2-3; the match to TRBD2 covers 7 bases. CDR1 and CDR2 from the germline V gene are SGHNT and YENEEA. The CDR3 length is 15 residues. V was pared by 5 bases and J by 9 bases, with 14 bases of the junction left unmatched. The variable domain in full, completed from reference TRBV11-3 and TRBJ2-3, reads EAGVVQSPRYKIIEKKQPVAFWCNPISGHNTLYWYLQNLGQGPELLIRYENEEAVDDSQLPKDRFSAERLKGVDSTLKIQPAELGDSAVYLCASSLSLGGGGTQYFGPGTRLTVL.

This chain joins TRBV3-1 (or the pseudogene TRBV3-2) and TRBJ2-7, with 9 bases fitting TRBD1. The CDR3 length is 14 residues. Trimming took 3 bases from V and 3 from J; bases not matched to a gene: 3. CDR1 is LGHDT and CDR2 is YNNKEL in the germline V gene (reference sequence). The CDR3 DNA follows: TGTGCCAGCAGCCAGGGACAGGGCCTCTACGAGCAGTACTTC. Protein product: CASSQGQGLYEQYF.